In this sample, the clone carrying this T cell receptor (beta chain) turned up a few times. Its cognate antigen is unknown. PBMCs were isolated at a quantity of at least 6.5 million per sample. Per sample, no less than 5.5 micrograms of total RNA were extracted. Germline V gives CDR1 MNHEY, CDR2 SVGAGI. The CDR3 runs 15 residues. V lost 4 bases, J lost 0 bases, and 11 bases lay in between. This entry is derived from a study of blood T cells in healthy people across ages. For the second PCR, which ran for 7 to 11 cycles, a sample-barcoded 5' primer and a J-beta primer mix were used. MiXCR, applied by TCRdb to the 5' RACE reads, yields one record per CDR3 protein. Of 800,000 to 950,000 distinct CDR3 sequences listed, under 50% are singletons. Study conclusions and caveats: One million T cells yielded diversity estimates that were considered underestimates. Donors of long life had a larger count of naive CD4+ cells and greater diversity than aged donors.

The source is a man in his thirties or forties in good health. This rearrangement joins TRBV6-5 to TRBJ2-3; D ambiguous. Specimen: blood. The chain's CDR3 is CASSSDPSSTDTQYF. The CDR3 DNA is TGTGCCAGCAGTTCGGACCCTTCTAGCACAGATACGCAGTATTTT.